The present T cell receptor (beta chain) was sequenced within a study of beta chain features in type 1 diabetes. The study, taken as a whole, reports: Diminished insertions and augmented deletions at VDJ junctions characterized type 1 diabetes patients.

The isolated RNA, all of it, was reverse transcribed, so expressed TCRB transcripts were what got sequenced. Naive, central memory and regulatory T cell samples came to a mean of about 4 million reads. Method: immunoSEQ multiplex PCR; TCRdb's copy keeps in-frame clones and lacks some. The profile shows about 320,000 clones, around 15% of them singletons. This clone was observed a few times. Its antigen remains unknown. From germline, CDR1 is MNHEY and CDR2 SVGAGI. This CDR3 spans 14 amino acids. Between the trimmed V and J ends, which lost 5 bases and 5 bases, there was a span of 16 bases. The sample comprised central memory CD4+ T cells from blood. The chain employs TRBV6-5 and TRBJ2-7; D not certain. This TCR came from a young man in good health. CDR3 region: CASSEPARIHEQYF. DNA for the CDR3: TGTGCCAGCAGTGAACCCGCCAGGATCCACGAGCAGTACTTC.